This T cell receptor (beta chain) was captured by sequencing in a study of blood T cells in healthy people across ages. Primed by a sample-barcoded 5' primer and a J-beta primer mix, a second PCR proceeded for about 7 to 12 cycles. TCRdb analysed the 5' RACE reads with MiXCR anew, one entry per CDR3 protein. There are 600,000 or so distinct CDR3 sequences in the sample; approximately 30% occur only once, and roughly 14% lies in the top ten. There are many counts of this clonotype. V lost 5 bases to trimming and J lost 7 bases, with 21 bases between them. The CDR3 has 16 residues. Germline-derived CDR1 and CDR2 are SEHNR and FQNEAQ (reference sequence).

This rearrangement joins TRBV7-9 to TRBJ2-1; D possibly uses TRBD1 or TRBD2 (6 bases each). This sequence originates from a woman older than 75 in good health. Specimen: blood. The CDR3 nucleotides read TGTGCCAGCAGCGCCAGAGGGGGAGTTCTAGCGAATGAGCAGTTCTTC. It is translated as CASSARGGVLANEQFF.